Given below is one TCR beta chain in context. The CDR3 has 14 residues. Trimming took 7 bases from V and 7 from J; bases not matched to a gene: 9. Germline V lookup: CDR1 WSHSY, CDR2 SAAADI. The data derive from a study of blood T cell repertoires in COVID-19. Background on the study: Samples representing acute and convalescent COVID-19 were sourced from the United States, Italy and Spain. Sample material is recorded as cDNA or gDNA derived from T cells, B-cell-depleted T cells, or PBMCs.

Per the original data handling: Amplified reference gene primers provided the basis for estimating nucleated cell counts. Sequenced by immunoSEQ multiplex PCR; TCRdb stores in-frame clones only, minus some. V and J calls and clone size come straight from that table; D and trimming were deduced from the DNA. The table shows about 160,000 clones, with approximately 81% occurring only once. Sequences were obtained from peripheral blood. The receptor comes from a young man with active or convalescent COVID-19. The J gene is TRBJ2-1, the V gene TRBV10-2, with 8 nucleotides matching TRBD2. This chain's CDR3 is CASKRAGAENEQFF. CDR3 sequence (DNA): TGCGCCAGCAAAAGAGCGGGAGCTGAAAATGAGCAGTTCTTC.